Sequencing of this T cell receptor beta chain was carried out in a study of PD-L1 blockade in urothelial cancer. Clones were read by immunoSEQ multiplex PCR, and TCRdb kept only the in-frame ones, dropping some. The sample has around 45,000 clones, about nine tenths seen once. J was trimmed by 4 bases and V by 3 bases; bases with no gene match: 5. The CDR3 consists of 14 residues. Germline CDR1 SGDLS, CDR2 YYNGEE. This TCR came from an older man with urothelial cancer. The specimen comprised PBMCs, sampled around atezolizumab (anti-PD-L1) treatment. The rearrangement links TRBV9 to TRBJ1-1; TRBD1 agrees at 8 bases. The CDR3 DNA sequence: TGTGCCAGCAGCGCTGGACAGGGAAGCACTGAAGCTTTCTTT. Protein: CASSAGQGSTEAFF.